The sequence of this T cell receptor (beta chain) was determined in a study of metastatic and nonmetastatic thyroid tumors (dated by TCRdb to about 2020). Notes on the research overall: Repertoires were compared across peripheral blood and tumor or nodule tissue samples from malignant and benign thyroid patients. Here is what the overall study found, with its caveats: In both blood and tumor samples, TCR beta diversity was reported to be significantly higher in malignant tumors than in benign nodules.

The receptor library was made with PCR. Sequenced using an Illumina HiSeq 4000. High-throughput sequencing was used to profile the TCR beta-chain CDR3 region of each patient. The original methods were these. Drawing on CDR3 differences between clinicopathological groups, the researchers built a classifier meant to tell apart patients with distant-metastatic papillary thyroid cancer. To measure repertoire diversity the researchers used the Shannon index, while the Morisita-Horn index served to gauge how similar the tumor and blood repertoires were. TCRdb took the public reads, trimmed them with fastp at Q25, ran MiXCR for clone calling and kept in-frame beta chains. These V and J calls derive from TCRdb rather than the authors' analysis. The sample table lists over 15,000 clones, about 27% of them with a count of one. The ten largest clonotypes hold 15% to 18% of the sample. Sequences SGHNT (CDR1) and YYREEE (CDR2) are obtained from the germline V gene (reference sequence). Ends trimmed: V by 4 bases, J by 8 bases; bases unmatched to a gene: 8. Including the terminal cysteine and phenylalanine, the CDR3 comprises 14 residues. CDR3 DNA only is kept here, 42 bases in frame from base 1.

No patient had received any treatment before thyroid surgery. The study retrospectively analysed patient clinical samples collected from about 2012 to 2019 using T-cell receptor beta sequencing. As to this clone: What this receptor recognizes is not known. Base quality data are lacking; no much larger clone is found one base away.

This TCR was recovered from a female donor with papillary thyroid cancer or a benign thyroid nodule (not recorded which). Some clones in this sample may be carry-over from other donors' samples. Sequenced material: tumor tissue. The chain links TRBV5-4 with TRBJ1-2, and TRBD1 aligns with 10 junction nucleotides. The DNA sequence is given as TGTGCCAGCAGCGAACGACAGGGGGCTCGCGGCTACACCTTC. It is translated as CASSERQGARGYTF.